Given below is one T cell receptor beta chain in context. Its antigen remains unidentified. This specimen comes from a study of CD8 T cells in Susac syndrome. Random hexamers were used to reverse transcribe 0.5 to 1 ug of RNA. TCRdb used MiXCR to reprocess the immunoSEQ multiplex PCR reads, holding one entry per CDR3 protein. The table lists approximately 65,000 distinct CDR3 sequences, 90% to 95% of them singletons. The TEMRA cells underwent FACS enrichment, while the CD8+ and CD4+ T cells underwent negative isolation. Looked up from germline, CDR1 is SEHNR and CDR2 is FQNEAQ (reference sequence). Trimming left V 5 bases short and J 6 bases short, with 16 bases between. The CDR3 extends over 14 amino acids. The study, taken as a whole, reports: The study recognized that the number of individuals in its TCR sequencing and HLA analysis was relatively small.

This TCR came from a human donor in good health. The chain combines TRBV7-9 with TRBJ1-1, with D maybe TRBD1 (5 bases). The specimen was CD8+ T cells from PBMCs. The CDR3 DNA reads as TGTGCCAGCAGCAGTACCGCAGGGTTACCTGAAGCTTTCTTT. Translation gives CASSSTAGLPEAFF.